This paragraph covers one T cell receptor beta chain sequence. The antigen is unknown. This sample is part of a study of lymphopenia after photon versus proton radiotherapy. Regarding the study as a whole: Relative stability marked proton patients; photon patients lost diversity and naive cells. Survival link was tested only in deceased patients; proton benefit remains a possibility. Larger post-nadir TCR diversity loss correlated inversely with survival in deceased patients. After lymphocyte nadir, photon-treated repertoires showed oligoclonal expansion, especially CD8+ Temra.

Losses at the gene ends were 7 bases for V and 5 bases for J; bases not matched to a gene: 4. Per the germline V gene, CDR1 is GTSNPN and CDR2 is SVGIG (reference sequence). The CDR3 totals 14 residues. Assay: immunoSEQ multiplex PCR; the TCRdb copy retains only in-frame clones and omits some. This sample has 40,000 to 45,000 clones; about 86% occur once, and the top ten carry 10% to 13%. The TCR sequence derives from a woman between 70 and 85 years old with pancreatic cancer. Some clones in this sample may be carry-over from other donors' samples. The chain links TRBV30 to TRBJ2-5; 16 positions agree with TRBD2. This specimen was peripheral blood, taken from a patient treated with proton-based radiotherapy. CDR3 loop: CASRGLAGGETQYF. The DNA of the CDR3 is TGTGCCTCCAGGGGACTAGCGGGGGGGGAGACCCAGTACTTC.